The source of this TCR beta chain is a study of human T cells and chemical hapten exposure. Study summary: Researchers reported sensitizing a 2 cm by 2 cm upper inner arm skin site with 2% DPC.

TCRdb re-called the RACE reads with MiXCR, one entry per CDR3 protein. Of around 350,000 distinct CDR3 sequences in the sample, 4.5% to 5.5% were seen once. This clonotype was observed at least ten times. Its matching antigen is unknown. Germline lookup yields CDR1 MNHEY and CDR2 SVGAGI. V shed 6 bases, J shed 4 bases, and the junction held 9 bases outside the gene matches. The CDR3 runs 14 residues. Time point denoted: pre-sensitization, week 0. Treatment indicated: therapeutic diphenylcyclopropenone sensitization with weekly scalp DPC. Regarding the study as a whole: Patch test score was positively correlated with the counts of PT1 expanded TCRs. Expanded TCRs were compared with controls, and the expanded TCRs formed significantly more large CDR3 similarity clusters.

The source was whole blood, collected in connection with sensitization to the hapten diphenylcyclopropenone (DPC). This clonotype was obtained from a woman between 18 and 30 years old with alopecia areata. Some clones in this sample may be carry-over from other donors' samples. The gene calls are TRBV6-5 and TRBJ2-7; TRBD1 aligns across 7 bases. The CDR3 nucleotides are TGTGCCAGCAGCCTGACGACAGGGTTTTACGAGCAGTACTTC. It specifies CASSLTTGFYEQYF.